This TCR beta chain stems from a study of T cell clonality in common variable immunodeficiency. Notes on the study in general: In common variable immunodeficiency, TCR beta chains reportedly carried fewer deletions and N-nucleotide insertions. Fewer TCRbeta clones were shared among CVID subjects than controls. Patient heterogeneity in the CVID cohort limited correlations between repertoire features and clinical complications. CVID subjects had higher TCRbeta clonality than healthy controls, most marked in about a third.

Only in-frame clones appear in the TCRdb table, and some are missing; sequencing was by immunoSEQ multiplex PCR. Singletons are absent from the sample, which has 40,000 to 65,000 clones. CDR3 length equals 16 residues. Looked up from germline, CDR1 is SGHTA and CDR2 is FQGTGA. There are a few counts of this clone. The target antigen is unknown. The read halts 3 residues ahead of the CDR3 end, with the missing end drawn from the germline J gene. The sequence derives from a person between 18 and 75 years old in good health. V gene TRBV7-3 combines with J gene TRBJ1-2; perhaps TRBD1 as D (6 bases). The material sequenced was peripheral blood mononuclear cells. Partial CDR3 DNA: TGTGCCAGCAGCTCCTACGATACAGGGATGATGGATACC. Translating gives CASSSYDTGMMDT. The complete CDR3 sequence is CASSSYDTGMMDTYTF.